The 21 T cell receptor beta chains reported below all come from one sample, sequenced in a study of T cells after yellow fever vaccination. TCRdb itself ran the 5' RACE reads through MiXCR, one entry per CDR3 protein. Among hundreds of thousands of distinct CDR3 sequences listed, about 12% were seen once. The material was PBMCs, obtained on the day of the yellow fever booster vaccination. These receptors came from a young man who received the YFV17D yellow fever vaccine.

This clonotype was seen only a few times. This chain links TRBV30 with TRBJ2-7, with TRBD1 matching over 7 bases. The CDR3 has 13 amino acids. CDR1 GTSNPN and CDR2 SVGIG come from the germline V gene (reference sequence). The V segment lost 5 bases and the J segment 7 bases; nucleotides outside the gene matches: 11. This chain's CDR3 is CAWGPGQQIEQYF. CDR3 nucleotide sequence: TGTGCCTGGGGACCGGGACAGCAAATAGAGCAGTACTTC.

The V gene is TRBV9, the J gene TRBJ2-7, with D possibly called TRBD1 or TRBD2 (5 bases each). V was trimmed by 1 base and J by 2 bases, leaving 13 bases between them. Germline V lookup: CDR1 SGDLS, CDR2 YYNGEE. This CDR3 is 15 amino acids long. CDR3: CASSVSAGAPYEQYF. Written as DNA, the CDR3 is TGTGCCAGCAGCGTATCCGCCGGGGCGCCCTACGAGCAGTACTTC.

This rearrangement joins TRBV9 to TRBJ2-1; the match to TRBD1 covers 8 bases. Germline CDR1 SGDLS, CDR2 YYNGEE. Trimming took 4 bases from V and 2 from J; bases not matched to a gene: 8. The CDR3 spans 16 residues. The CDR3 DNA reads TGTGCCAGCAGCACATCCGGACAGGGCGCCTACAATGAGCAGTTCTTC. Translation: CASSTSGQGAYNEQFF.

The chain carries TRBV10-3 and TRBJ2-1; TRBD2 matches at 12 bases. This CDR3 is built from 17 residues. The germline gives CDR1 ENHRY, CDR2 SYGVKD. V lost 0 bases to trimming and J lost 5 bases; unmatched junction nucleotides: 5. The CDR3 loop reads CAISESMTSGSHNEQFF. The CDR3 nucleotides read TGTGCCATCAGTGAGTCGATGACTAGCGGGAGCCACAATGAGCAGTTCTTC.

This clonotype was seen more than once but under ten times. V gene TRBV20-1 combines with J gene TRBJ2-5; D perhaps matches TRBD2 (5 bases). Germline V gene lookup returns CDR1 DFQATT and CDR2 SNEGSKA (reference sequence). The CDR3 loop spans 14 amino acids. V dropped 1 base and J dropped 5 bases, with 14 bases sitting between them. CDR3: CSARGPQRGETQYF. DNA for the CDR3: TGCAGTGCTAGAGGACCCCAGCGCGGGGAGACCCAGTACTTC.

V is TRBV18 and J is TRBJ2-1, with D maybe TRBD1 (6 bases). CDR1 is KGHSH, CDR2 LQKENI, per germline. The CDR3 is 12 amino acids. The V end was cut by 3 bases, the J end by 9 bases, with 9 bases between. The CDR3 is CASSPQGFEQFF. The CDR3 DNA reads TGTGCCAGCTCACCGCAGGGGTTTGAGCAGTTCTTC.

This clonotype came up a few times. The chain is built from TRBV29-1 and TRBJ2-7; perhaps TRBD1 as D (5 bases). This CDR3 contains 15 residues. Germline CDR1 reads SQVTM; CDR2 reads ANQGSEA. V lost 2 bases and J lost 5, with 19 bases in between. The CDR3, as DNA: TGCAGCGTTGAAACCCCCCCTAAGGTAGGGGACGAGCAGTACTTC. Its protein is CSVETPPKVGDEQYF.

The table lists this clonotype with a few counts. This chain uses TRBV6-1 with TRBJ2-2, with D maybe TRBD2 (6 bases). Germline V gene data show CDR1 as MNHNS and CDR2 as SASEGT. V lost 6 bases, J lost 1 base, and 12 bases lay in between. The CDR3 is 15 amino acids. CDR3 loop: CASSSGVWNTGELFF. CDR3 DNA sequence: TGTGCCAGCAGCTCGGGGGTATGGAACACCGGGGAGCTGTTTTTT.

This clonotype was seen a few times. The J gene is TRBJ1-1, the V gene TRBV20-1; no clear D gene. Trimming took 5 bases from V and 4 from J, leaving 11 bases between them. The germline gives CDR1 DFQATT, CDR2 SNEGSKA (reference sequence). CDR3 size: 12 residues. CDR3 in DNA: TGCAGTGCTGTAGTAAGCGGCACTGAAGCTTTCTTT. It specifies CSAVVSGTEAFF.

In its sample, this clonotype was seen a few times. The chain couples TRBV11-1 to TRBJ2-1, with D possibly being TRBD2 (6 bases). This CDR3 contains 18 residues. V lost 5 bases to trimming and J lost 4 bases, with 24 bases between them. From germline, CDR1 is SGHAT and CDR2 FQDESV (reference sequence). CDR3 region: CASSPAEGTGDIYNEQFF. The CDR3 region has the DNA TGTGCCAGCAGCCCGGCGGAGGGGACTGGGGATATATACAATGAGCAGTTCTTC.

The CDR3 DNA sequence: TGTGCCAGCAGCATCTCCCGGACTAGTTGTTCCTACAATGAGCAGTTCTTC. Protein product: CASSISRTSCSYNEQFF. V gene TRBV21-1 combines with J gene TRBJ2-1; no check of the table's D call, TRBD2, against the DNA was made. TRBV21-1 is designated a pseudogene. The CDR3 spans 17 residues.

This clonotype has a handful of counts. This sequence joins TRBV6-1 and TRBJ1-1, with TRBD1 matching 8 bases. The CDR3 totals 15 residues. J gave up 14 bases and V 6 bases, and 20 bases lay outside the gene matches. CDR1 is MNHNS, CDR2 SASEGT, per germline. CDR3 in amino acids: CASSKDQGAPSGEFF. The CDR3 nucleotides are TGTGCCAGCAGCAAAGATCAGGGGGCCCCCTCTGGAGAGTTCTTT.

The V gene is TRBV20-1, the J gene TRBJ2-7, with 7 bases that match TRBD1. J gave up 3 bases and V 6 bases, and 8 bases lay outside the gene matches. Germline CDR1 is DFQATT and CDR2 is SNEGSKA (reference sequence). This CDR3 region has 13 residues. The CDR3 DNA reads TGCAGTGCCCCGGGACAGACTAACTACGAGCAGTACTTC. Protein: CSAPGQTNYEQYF.

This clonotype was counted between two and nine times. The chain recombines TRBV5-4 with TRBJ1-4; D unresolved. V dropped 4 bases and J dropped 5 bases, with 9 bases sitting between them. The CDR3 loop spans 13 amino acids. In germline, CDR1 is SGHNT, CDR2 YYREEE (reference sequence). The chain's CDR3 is CASSTDRNEKLFF. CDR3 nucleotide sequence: TGTGCCAGCAGCACTGACCGGAATGAAAAACTGTTTTTT.

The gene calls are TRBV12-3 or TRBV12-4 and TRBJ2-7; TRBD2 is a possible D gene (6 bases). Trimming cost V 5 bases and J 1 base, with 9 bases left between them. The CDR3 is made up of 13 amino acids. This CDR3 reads CASSRRGSYEQYF. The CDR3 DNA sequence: TGTGCCAGCAGTCGTCGGGGGTCCTACGAGCAGTACTTC.

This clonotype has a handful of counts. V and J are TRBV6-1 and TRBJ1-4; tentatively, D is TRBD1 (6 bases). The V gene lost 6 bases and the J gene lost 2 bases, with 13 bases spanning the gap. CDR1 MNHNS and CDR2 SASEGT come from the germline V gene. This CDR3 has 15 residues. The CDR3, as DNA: TGTGCCAGCAGGGCCACAGGGAGTACTAATGAAAAACTGTTTTTT. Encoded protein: CASRATGSTNEKLFF.

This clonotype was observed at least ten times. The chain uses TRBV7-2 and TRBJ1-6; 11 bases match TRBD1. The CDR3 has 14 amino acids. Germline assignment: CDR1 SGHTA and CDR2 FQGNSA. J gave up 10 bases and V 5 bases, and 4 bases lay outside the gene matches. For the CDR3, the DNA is TGTGCCAGCAGCCCAAGGGACAGGGGGTCACCCCTCCACTTT. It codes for CASSPRDRGSPLHF.

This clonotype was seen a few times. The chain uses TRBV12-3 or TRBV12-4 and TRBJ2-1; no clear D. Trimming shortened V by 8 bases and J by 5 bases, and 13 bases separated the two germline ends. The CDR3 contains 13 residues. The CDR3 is CASGESSHNEQFF. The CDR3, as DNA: TGTGCCAGCGGGGAATCCAGCCACAATGAGCAGTTCTTC.

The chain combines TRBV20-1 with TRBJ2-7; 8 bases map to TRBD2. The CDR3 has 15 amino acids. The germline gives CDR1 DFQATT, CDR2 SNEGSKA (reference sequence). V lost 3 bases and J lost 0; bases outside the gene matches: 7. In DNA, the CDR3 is TGCAGTGCTAGGATAGGGGCGGGAGGCTCCTACGAGCAGTACTTC. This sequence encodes CSARIGAGGSYEQYF.

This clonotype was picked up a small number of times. CDR3 bases: TGCGCCAGCAGCCTCAGCGGGAGAGCTGAAAATGAGCAGTTCTTC. As protein: CASSLSGRAENEQFF. J is TRBJ2-1 and V is TRBV5-1; 8 nucleotides align to TRBD2. V was pared by 4 bases and J by 7 bases, with 10 bases of the junction left unmatched. The CDR3 sequence is 15 residues long. Germline CDR1 and CDR2: SGHRS and YFSETQ.

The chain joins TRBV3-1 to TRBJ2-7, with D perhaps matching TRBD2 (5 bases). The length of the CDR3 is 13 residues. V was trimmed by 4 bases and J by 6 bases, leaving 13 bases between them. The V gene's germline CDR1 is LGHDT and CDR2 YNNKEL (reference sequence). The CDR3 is CASSRGSQPEQYF. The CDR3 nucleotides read TGTGCCAGCAGCCGCGGGTCTCAGCCCGAGCAGTACTTC.